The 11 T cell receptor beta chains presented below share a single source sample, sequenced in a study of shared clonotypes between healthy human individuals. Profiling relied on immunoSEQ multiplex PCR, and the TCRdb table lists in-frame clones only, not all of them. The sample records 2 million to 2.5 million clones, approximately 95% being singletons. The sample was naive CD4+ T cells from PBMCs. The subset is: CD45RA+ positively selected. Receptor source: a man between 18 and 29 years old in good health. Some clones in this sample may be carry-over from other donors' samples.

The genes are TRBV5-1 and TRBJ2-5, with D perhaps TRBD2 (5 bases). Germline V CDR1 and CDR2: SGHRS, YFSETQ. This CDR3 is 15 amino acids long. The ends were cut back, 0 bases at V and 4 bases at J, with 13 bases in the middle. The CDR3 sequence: CASSLELGSRETQYF. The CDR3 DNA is TGCGCCAGCAGCTTGGAGTTGGGGAGTCGAGAGACCCAGTACTTC.

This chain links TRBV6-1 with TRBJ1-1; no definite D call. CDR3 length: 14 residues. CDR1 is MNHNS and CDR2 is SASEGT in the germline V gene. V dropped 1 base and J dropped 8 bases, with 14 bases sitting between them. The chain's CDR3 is CASSEGRQFREAFF. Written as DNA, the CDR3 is TGTGCCAGCAGTGAAGGAAGGCAGTTCAGGGAAGCTTTCTTT.

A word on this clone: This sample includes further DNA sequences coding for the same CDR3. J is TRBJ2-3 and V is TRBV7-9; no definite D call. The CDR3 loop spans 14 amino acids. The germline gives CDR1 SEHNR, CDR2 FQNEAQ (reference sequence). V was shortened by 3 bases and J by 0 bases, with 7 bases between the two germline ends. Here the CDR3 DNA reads TGTGCCAGCAGCTTCGACGGTAGCACAGATACGCAGTATTTT. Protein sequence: CASSFDGSTDTQYF.

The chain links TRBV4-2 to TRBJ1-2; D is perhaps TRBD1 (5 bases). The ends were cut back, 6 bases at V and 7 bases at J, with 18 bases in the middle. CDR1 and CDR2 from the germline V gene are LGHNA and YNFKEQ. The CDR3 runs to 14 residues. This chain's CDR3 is CASRWGLLEGGYTF. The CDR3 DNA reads TGTGCCAGCAGATGGGGCCTCCTAGAAGGTGGCTACACCTTC.

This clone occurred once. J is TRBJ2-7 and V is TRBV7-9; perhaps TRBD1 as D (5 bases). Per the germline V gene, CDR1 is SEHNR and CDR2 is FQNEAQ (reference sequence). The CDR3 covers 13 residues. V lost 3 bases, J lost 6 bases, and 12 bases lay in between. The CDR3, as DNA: TGTGCCAGCAGCTTGGCGACAGTTGCCGAGCAGTACTTC. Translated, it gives CASSLATVAEQYF.

The CDR3 region has the DNA TGTGCTAGTGGTTTAACGCCCGGGACAGGGGGGGCCGGGGAGCTGTTTTTT. Protein: CASGLTPGTGGAGELFF. This sequence joins TRBV12-5 and TRBJ2-2; the match to TRBD1 covers 11 bases. The CDR3 is made up of 17 amino acids. V dropped 3 bases and J dropped 6; count of bases not matched to a gene: 9. Germline CDR1 and CDR2: LGHNT and FRNRAP.

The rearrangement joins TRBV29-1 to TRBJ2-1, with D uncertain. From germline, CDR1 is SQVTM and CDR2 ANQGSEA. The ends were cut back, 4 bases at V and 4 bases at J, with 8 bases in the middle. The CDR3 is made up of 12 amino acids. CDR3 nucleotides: TGCAGCGTTGGGGCTAATTACAATGAGCAGTTCTTC. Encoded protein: CSVGANYNEQFF.

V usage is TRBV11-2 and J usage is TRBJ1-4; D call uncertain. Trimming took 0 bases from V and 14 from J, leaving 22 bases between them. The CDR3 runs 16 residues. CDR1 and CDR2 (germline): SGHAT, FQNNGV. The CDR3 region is CASSLDLSVPGTGLFF. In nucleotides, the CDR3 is TGTGCCAGCAGCTTAGATCTAAGTGTCCCCGGAACGGGGCTGTTTTTT. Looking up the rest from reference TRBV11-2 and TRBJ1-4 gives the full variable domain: EAGVAQSPRYKIIEKRQSVAFWCNPISGHATLYWYQQILGQGPKLLIQFQNNGVVDDSQLPKDRFSAERLKGVDSTLKIQPAKLEDSAVYLCASSLDLSVPGTGLFFGSGTQLSVL.

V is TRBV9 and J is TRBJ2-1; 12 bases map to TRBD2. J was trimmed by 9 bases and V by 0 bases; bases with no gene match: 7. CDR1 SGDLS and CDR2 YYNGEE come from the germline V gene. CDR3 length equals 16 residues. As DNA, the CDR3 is TGTGCCAGCAGCGTAGGGGCTAGCGGGAGGGCCATTGAGCAGTTCTTC. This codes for CASSVGASGRAIEQFF.

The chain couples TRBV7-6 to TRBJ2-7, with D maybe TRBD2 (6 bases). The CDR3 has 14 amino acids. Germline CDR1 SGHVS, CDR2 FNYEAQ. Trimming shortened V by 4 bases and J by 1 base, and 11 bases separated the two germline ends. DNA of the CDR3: TGTGCCAGCAGCTGGATGGAGGGATCCTACGAGCAGTACTTC. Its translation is CASSWMEGSYEQYF.

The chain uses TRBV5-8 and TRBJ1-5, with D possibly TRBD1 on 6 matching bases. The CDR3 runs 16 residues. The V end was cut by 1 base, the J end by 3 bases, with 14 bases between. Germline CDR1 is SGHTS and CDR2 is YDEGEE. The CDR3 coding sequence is TGTGCCAGCAGCTTGAGGGGGGCCGGAGACAATCAGCCCCAGCATTTT. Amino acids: CASSLRGAGDNQPQHF.